A single sample is the source of the 32 T cell receptor beta chains below, sequenced in a study of OX40 agonist ivuxolimab in advanced cancers. The protocol was immunoSEQ multiplex PCR, while the TCRdb copy is restricted to in-frame clones and leaves out a portion. The sample consists of approximately 82,000 clones, 75% to 90% of them appearing once. The starting material was CD4+ or CD8+ T cells sorted from blood, obtained in a trial of the OX40 agonist ivuxolimab. These receptors were taken from an adult with an advanced solid tumor such as melanoma, head and neck, liver or kidney cancer.

V and J are TRBV7-2 and TRBJ1-1, with a weak D call TRBD1 (6 bases). CDR3 length: 14 amino acids. Trimming pared 4 bases from V and 11 bases from J, leaving 20 bases between. Germline V CDR1 and CDR2: SGHTA, FQGNSA. Here the CDR3 DNA reads TGTGCCAGCAGCTCCCTCTGGGGGGGGCATTCGGCTTTCTTT. Its translation: CASSSLWGGHSAFF.

The rearrangement joins TRBV18 to TRBJ1-2; possibly TRBD1 for D (6 bases). Deletions cut 3 bases from V and 8 bases from J, with 13 bases between. Germline CDR1 is KGHSH and CDR2 is LQKENI. The CDR3 contains 13 residues. CDR3 sequence (DNA): TGTGCCAGCTCACCGGACAGTGGATGGGGCTACACCTTC. Protein: CASSPDSGWGYTF.

The CDR3: CASSQLGTGELFF. The CDR3 DNA reads as TGTGCCAGCAGCCAACTCGGCACCGGGGAGCTGTTTTTT. The chain combines TRBV7-2 with TRBJ2-2; D not certain. CDR3 length: 13 amino acids. V lost 5 bases and J lost 4, with 8 bases in between. The V gene's germline CDR1 is SGHTA and CDR2 FQGNSA.

The rearrangement links TRBV30 to TRBJ2-5; 7 bases map to TRBD1. Germline V gene lookup returns CDR1 GTSNPN and CDR2 SVGIG (reference sequence). The CDR3 has 16 residues. Germline trimming cut 0 bases from V and 1 base from J; bases unmatched to any gene: 8. The CDR3 is CAWSVGQGVGQETQYF. DNA for the CDR3: TGTGCCTGGAGTGTAGGCCAGGGGGTAGGCCAAGAGACCCAGTACTTC.

The chain links TRBV28 to TRBJ2-7; D remains ambiguous. Germline values: CDR1 MDHEN, CDR2 SYDVKM. Trimming stripped 3 bases from V and 1 base from J, with 16 bases between. The CDR3 totals 16 residues. The CDR3 bases are TGTGCCAGCAGTTTCGTTAAGAGAACATTATCCTACGAGCAGTACTTC. Amino acids: CASSFVKRTLSYEQYF.

This clone appeared a few times. The chain has TRBV6-1 and TRBJ1-5, with a possible D match to TRBD1 (5 bases). Germline CDR1 and CDR2: MNHNS and SASEGT. V lost 6 bases and J 6 bases, leaving 9 bases between the germline ends. CDR3 size: 12 residues. CDR3 sequence: CASRGAGQPQHF. In DNA form, the CDR3 reads TGTGCCAGCAGAGGGGCAGGTCAGCCCCAGCATTTT.

The rearrangement uses TRBV11-2 and TRBJ1-2, with D possibly TRBD1 on 5 matching bases. The CDR3 extends over 15 amino acids. Germline V CDR1 and CDR2: SGHAT, FQNNGV. The V end lost 5 bases, the J end lost 4 bases, and 17 bases lay between the germline ends. CDR3 amino acids: CASSPLHHRSYGYTF. DNA for the CDR3: TGTGCCAGCAGCCCGCTCCACCACAGGTCCTATGGCTACACCTTC.

This clone was recorded only once. V gene TRBV7-4 combines with J gene TRBJ1-4; 10 bases are a match to TRBD1. The J segment lost 2 bases and the V segment lost 4 bases, leaving 4 bases of the junction unmatched. From germline, CDR1 is SGHVT and CDR2 SQSDAQ. The CDR3 has 16 residues. Here the CDR3 reads CASSSGQGHTNEKLFF. CDR3 coding DNA: TGTGCCAGCAGCTCGGGACAGGGGCATACTAATGAAAAACTGTTTTTT.

The chain is built from TRBV5-4 and TRBJ2-3, with 9 bases fitting TRBD2. The ends lost 1 base at V and 3 bases at J; junction bases unmatched: 3. The CDR3 has 15 residues. CDR1 is SGHNT, CDR2 YYREEE, per germline (reference sequence). The CDR3, as DNA: TGTGCCAGCAGCTTGTTAGCGGGGGAGACAGATACGCAGTATTTT. Protein sequence: CASSLLAGETDTQYF.

This clone occurred once. This chain uses TRBV9 with TRBJ2-3; D is unresolved. Germline V gene lookup returns CDR1 SGDLS and CDR2 YYNGEE. The CDR3 runs to 15 residues. V gave up 5 bases and J gave up 6 bases, with 19 bases separating them. The CDR3 DNA reads TGTGCCAGCAGTGTACCCTTGGCCCCGAGGGATACGCAGTATTTT. Protein sequence: CASSVPLAPRDTQYF. The entire variable domain, with the rest obtained from reference TRBV9 and TRBJ2-3, is as follows: DSGVTQTPKHLITATGQRVTLRCSPRSGDLSVYWYQQSLDQGLQFLIQYYNGEERAKGNILERFSAQQFPDLHSELNLSSLELGDSALYFCASSVPLAPRDTQYFGPGTRLTVL.

The chain has TRBV2 and TRBJ1-1; the D gene is possibly TRBD1 (5 bases). CDR1 and CDR2 from the germline V gene are SNHLY and FYNNEI. The CDR3 totals 14 residues. With 3 bases removed from V and 4 bases from J, the gap between germline ends came to 12 bases. CDR3 nucleotides: TGTGCCAGCAGTGAGGGAAGGGGAAGCACTGAAGCTTTCTTT. It encodes CASSEGRGSTEAFF.

The DNA for the CDR3 is TGTGCCAGCTCGGCAGGGGATAACTACGAGCAGTACTTC. Protein product: CASSAGDNYEQYF. The chain couples TRBV2 to TRBJ2-7, with a possible D match to TRBD1 (6 bases). The CDR3 is 13 amino acids. CDR1 SNHLY and CDR2 FYNNEI come from the germline V gene. The V gene lost 8 bases and the J gene lost 3 bases, with 14 bases spanning the gap.

The chain carries TRBV27 and TRBJ2-5, with D unresolved. The germline V gene has CDR1 MNHEY and CDR2 SMNVEV (reference sequence). This CDR3 spans 13 amino acids. Trimming took 6 bases from V and 5 from J, leaving 13 bases between them. CDR3 residues: CASRQWRRETQYF. The CDR3 DNA reads TGTGCCAGCAGACAATGGAGACGTGAGACCCAGTACTTC.

This chain connects TRBV5-4 to TRBJ2-7; D possibly corresponds to TRBD2 (6 bases). The CDR3 totals 17 residues. V lost 4 bases and J 1 base, leaving 21 bases between the germline ends. Germline loops: CDR1 SGHNT, CDR2 YYREEE (reference sequence). CDR3 bases: TGTGCCAGCAGCCTCTTCCGGGGCCTAGGAGGGTCCTACGAGCAGTACTTC. Protein: CASSLFRGLGGSYEQYF. Full variable domain (missing parts from reference TRBV5-4 and TRBJ2-7): ETGVTQSPTHLIKTRGQQVTLRCSSQSGHNTVSWYQQALGQGPQFIFQYYREEENGRGNFPPRFSGLQFPNYSSELNVNALELDDSALYLCASSLFRGLGGSYEQYFGPGTRLTVT.

CDR3 coding DNA: TGCGCCAGCAGCCAAGGGCCCCAGACATCGCTTAATCCCTACGAGCAGTACTTC. This gives the protein CASSQGPQTSLNPYEQYF. This chain joins TRBV4-1 and TRBJ2-5; D is undetermined. The J call may not be correct, given that the DNA end is closer to TRBJ2-7. This CDR3 is built from 18 residues. CDR1 is MGHRA, CDR2 YSYEKL, per germline.

V is TRBV5-4 and J is TRBJ2-5, with 10 bases fitting TRBD1. Germline trimming cut 0 bases from V and 6 bases from J; bases unmatched to any gene: 8. The length of the CDR3 is 16 residues. Germline lookup yields CDR1 SGHNT and CDR2 YYREEE (reference sequence). The DNA of the CDR3 is TGTGCCAGCAGCTTGGCGGGGGACAGGGGTGGGAAGACCCAGTACTTC. Its translation: CASSLAGDRGGKTQYF.

The V and J genes are TRBV7-4 and TRBJ1-1; D is ambiguous. The CDR3 consists of 10 residues. The V gene's germline CDR1 is SGHVT and CDR2 SQSDAQ. This chain's CDR3 is CENKNTEAFF. The CDR3 nucleotides read TGTGAAAACAAGAACACTGAAGCTTTCTTT.

This clone was observed a single time. The genes are TRBV28 and TRBJ1-4; D uncertain. V was clipped by 4 bases and J by 4 bases, with 4 bases between them. CDR3 length: 12 residues. Germline V gene data show CDR1 as MDHEN and CDR2 as SYDVKM. The CDR3 here is CASSSGNEKLFF. The CDR3 nucleotides read TGTGCCAGCAGTTCCGGTAATGAAAAACTGTTTTTT.

The gene calls are TRBV5-6 and TRBJ2-7; TRBD1 matches 7 bases. The CDR3 spans 16 residues. The junction had 11 bases not matched to a gene; V was cut back by 3 bases and J by 2 bases. Per germline, CDR1 SGHDT and CDR2 YYEEEE. The CDR3 nucleotides are TGTGCCAGCAGCTCATACTACAGGGGCACAACCTACGAGCAGTACTTC. Its translation: CASSSYYRGTTYEQYF. The variable domain in full, with the rest retrieved from reference TRBV5-6 and TRBJ2-7, is DAGVTQSPTHLIKTRGQQVTLRCSPKSGHDTVSWYQQALGQGPQFIFQYYEEEERQRGNFPDRFSGHQFPNYSSELNVNALLLGDSALYLCASSSYYRGTTYEQYFGPGTRLTVT.

This clone has a single count. The chain is built from TRBV6-6 and TRBJ1-5, with no clear D. The germline V gene has CDR1 MNHNY and CDR2 SVGAGI (reference sequence). Between the trimmed V and J ends, which lost 5 bases and 6 bases, there was a span of 11 bases. CDR3 length equals 13 residues. CDR3 nucleotides: TGTGCCAGCAGTCCAGGATTGAGTCAGCCCCAGCATTTT. It translates to CASSPGLSQPQHF.

V and J are TRBV7-9 and TRBJ2-6; D possibly corresponds to TRBD2 (6 bases). Germline V gene lookup returns CDR1 SEHNR and CDR2 FQNEAQ (reference sequence). The germline V and J ends were trimmed by 6 bases and 0 bases, with 15 bases remaining between them. This CDR3 is 17 amino acids long. The CDR3 DNA reads TGTGCCAGCAGGTGGGACTCAAGCACCTCTGGGGCCAACGTCCTGACTTTC. Amino acids: CASRWDSSTSGANVLTF.

This chain connects TRBV27 to TRBJ2-7, with D perhaps being TRBD1 or TRBD2 (6 bases each). Germline V gene lookup returns CDR1 MNHEY and CDR2 SMNVEV (reference sequence). The CDR3 loop spans 12 amino acids. Trimming pared 8 bases from V and 5 bases from J, leaving 13 bases between. The CDR3 bases are TGTGCCAGCCAAGGGGGGTTGAACGAGCAGTACTTC. It translates to CASQGGLNEQYF.

This clone was seen a single time. The chain has TRBV10-3 and TRBJ1-5; D remains unclear. Germline CDR1 reads ENHRY; CDR2 reads SYGVKD. Trimming stripped 7 bases from V and 4 bases from J, with 11 bases between. CDR3 length: 13 residues. The CDR3 sequence is CAITMDPNQPQHF. CDR3 DNA sequence: TGTGCCATCACCATGGACCCGAATCAGCCCCAGCATTTT.

The chain links TRBV7-2 to TRBJ1-1, with D unclear. Germline loops: CDR1 SGHTA, CDR2 FQGNSA. The CDR3 extends over 14 amino acids. Between the trimmed V and J ends, which lost 2 bases and 6 bases, there was a span of 13 bases. CDR3: CASSLNALGSEAFF. In nucleotides, the CDR3 is TGTGCCAGCAGCTTAAACGCTCTAGGATCTGAAGCTTTCTTT.

This chain uses TRBV5-1 with TRBJ2-6; D uncertain. Germline assignment: CDR1 SGHRS and CDR2 YFSETQ. V dropped 0 bases and J dropped 0 bases, with 10 bases sitting between them. The CDR3 covers 17 residues. The CDR3 region is CASSLDSPGSGANVLTF. The CDR3 coding sequence is TGCGCCAGCAGCTTGGATAGCCCTGGCTCTGGGGCCAACGTCCTGACTTTC.

This chain connects TRBV7-9 to TRBJ2-1; 7 bases agree with TRBD2. After removal of 1 base from V and 9 bases from J, the junction contained 12 bases not matched to a gene. The CDR3 loop spans 16 amino acids. CDR1 is SEHNR and CDR2 is FQNEAQ in the germline V gene (reference sequence). The CDR3 DNA reads TGTGCCAGCAGCTTAGTGGGAGGGGCCTCGCGGGGTGAGCAGTTCTTC. Translating it yields CASSLVGGASRGEQFF.

The chain joins TRBV15 to TRBJ2-2; D is perhaps TRBD2 (6 bases). CDR1 LNHNV and CDR2 YYDKDF come from the germline V gene (reference sequence). V was clipped by 0 bases and J by 5 bases, with 16 bases between them. The CDR3 extends over 17 amino acids. The CDR3 here is CATSRDGGSRGTGELFF. The CDR3 coding sequence is TGTGCCACCAGCAGAGATGGCGGCAGCCGGGGGACCGGGGAGCTGTTTTTT.

The gene calls are TRBV14 and TRBJ1-5; tentatively, D is TRBD1 (5 bases). Trimming took off 4 bases at V and 5 bases at J, with 18 bases between the two ends. Germline CDR1 is SGHDN and CDR2 is FVKESK. The CDR3 contains 16 residues. CDR3 amino acids: CASSLPGGRDDQPQHF. The CDR3 bases are TGTGCCAGCAGCCTACCCGGAGGGCGGGACGATCAGCCCCAGCATTTT.

There are a few counts of this clone. The chain has TRBV10-2 and TRBJ2-3, with D possibly being TRBD1 or TRBD2 (6 bases each). The CDR3 loop spans 13 amino acids. Germline V lookup: CDR1 WSHSY, CDR2 SAAADI. V lost 3 bases and J lost 6, with 10 bases in between. The CDR3 region is CASSDRGVDTQYF. The CDR3 DNA is TGCGCCAGCAGTGATAGGGGGGTGGATACGCAGTATTTT.

This chain connects TRBV30 to TRBJ1-1; 11 bases match TRBD1. The germline CDR1 and CDR2 sequences are GTSNPN and SVGIG (reference sequence). The J segment lost 1 base and the V segment lost 4 bases, leaving 5 bases of the junction unmatched. The CDR3 has 15 amino acids. This CDR3 is CAWTRDRGSNTEAFF. The CDR3, as DNA: TGTGCCTGGACCCGGGACAGGGGGTCGAACACTGAAGCTTTCTTT.

The chain combines TRBV11-1 with TRBJ2-7, with D perhaps TRBD1 (6 bases). Germline V lookup: CDR1 SGHAT, CDR2 FQDESV (reference sequence). The CDR3 is made up of 16 amino acids. Trimming left V 2 bases short and J 2 bases short, with 16 bases between. CDR3 nucleotides: TGTGCCAGCAGCTTAATTGGACAGAGTCCAACCTACGAGCAGTACTTC. It specifies CASSLIGQSPTYEQYF.

A few counts support this clone. The chain employs TRBV5-1 and TRBJ2-3, with D tentatively TRBD1 (5 bases). The CDR3 runs to 14 residues. The V gene's germline CDR1 is SGHRS and CDR2 YFSETQ. The V and J ends lost 9 bases and 0 bases respectively, with 14 bases between them. The CDR3 sequence is CATRQSPSTDTQYF. For the CDR3, the DNA is TGCGCCACTAGACAGAGCCCTAGCACAGATACGCAGTATTTT.